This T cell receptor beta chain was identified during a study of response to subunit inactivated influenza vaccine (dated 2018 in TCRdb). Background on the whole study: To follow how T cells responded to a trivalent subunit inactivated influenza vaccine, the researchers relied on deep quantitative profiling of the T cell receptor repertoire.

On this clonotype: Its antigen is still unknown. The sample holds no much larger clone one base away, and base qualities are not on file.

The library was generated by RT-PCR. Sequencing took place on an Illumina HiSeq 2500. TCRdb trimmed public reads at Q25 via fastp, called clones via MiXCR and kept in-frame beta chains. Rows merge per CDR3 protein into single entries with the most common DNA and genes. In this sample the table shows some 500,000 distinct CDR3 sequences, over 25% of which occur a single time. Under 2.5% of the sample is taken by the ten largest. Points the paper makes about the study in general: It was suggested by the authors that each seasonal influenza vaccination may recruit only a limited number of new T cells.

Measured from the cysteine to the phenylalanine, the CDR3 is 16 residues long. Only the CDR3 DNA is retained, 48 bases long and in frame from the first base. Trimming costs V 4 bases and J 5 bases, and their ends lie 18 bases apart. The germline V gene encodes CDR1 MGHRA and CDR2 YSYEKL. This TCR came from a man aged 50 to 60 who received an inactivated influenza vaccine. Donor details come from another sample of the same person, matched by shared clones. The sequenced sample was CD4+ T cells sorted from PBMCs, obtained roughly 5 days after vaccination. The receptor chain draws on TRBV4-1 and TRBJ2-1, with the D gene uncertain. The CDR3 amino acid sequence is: CASSPSFSKTNNEQFF. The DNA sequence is TGCGCCAGCAGCCCCTCATTCAGTAAAACTAACAATGAGCAGTTCTTC.